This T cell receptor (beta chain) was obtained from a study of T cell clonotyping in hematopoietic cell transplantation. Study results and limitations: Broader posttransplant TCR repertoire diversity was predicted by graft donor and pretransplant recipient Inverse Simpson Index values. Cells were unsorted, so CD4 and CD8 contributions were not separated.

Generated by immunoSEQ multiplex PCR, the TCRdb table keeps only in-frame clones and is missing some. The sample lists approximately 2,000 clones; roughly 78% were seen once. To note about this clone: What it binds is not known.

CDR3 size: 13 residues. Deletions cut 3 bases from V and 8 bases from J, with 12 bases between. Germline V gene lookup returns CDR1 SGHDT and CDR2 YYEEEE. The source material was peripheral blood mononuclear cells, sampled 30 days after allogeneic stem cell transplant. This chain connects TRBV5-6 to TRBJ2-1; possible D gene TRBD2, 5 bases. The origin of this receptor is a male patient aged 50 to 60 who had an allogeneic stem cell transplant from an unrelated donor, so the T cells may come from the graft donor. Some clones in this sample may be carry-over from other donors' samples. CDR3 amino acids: CASSSRGEDEQFF. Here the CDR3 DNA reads TGTGCCAGCAGCTCTCGGGGAGAGGATGAGCAGTTCTTC.